This TCR beta chain was sequenced during a study of response to subunit inactivated influenza vaccine. Study findings and constraints: It was suggested by the authors that few new T cells are recruited by each seasonal influenza vaccination.

MiXCR was run by TCRdb on the RT-PCR reads, yielding one entry per CDR3 protein. The sample has 280,000 or so distinct CDR3 sequences, roughly a fifth seen once. On this clonotype itself: Its target is not known.

The CDR3 contains 15 residues. The ends were cut back, 0 bases at V and 2 bases at J, with 10 bases in the middle. CDR1 and CDR2 from the germline V gene are LGHNA and YNFKEQ. The sequence derives from a man aged 50-75 years who received an inactivated influenza vaccine. Sequencing used PBMCs from blood, obtained about 20 months after vaccination. The V and J genes are TRBV4-2 and TRBJ2-5, with D uncertain. The CDR3 DNA reads as TGTGCCAGCAGCCAAGATTGGGGAATGCAAGAGACCCAGTACTTC. Encoded protein: CASSQDWGMQETQYF.